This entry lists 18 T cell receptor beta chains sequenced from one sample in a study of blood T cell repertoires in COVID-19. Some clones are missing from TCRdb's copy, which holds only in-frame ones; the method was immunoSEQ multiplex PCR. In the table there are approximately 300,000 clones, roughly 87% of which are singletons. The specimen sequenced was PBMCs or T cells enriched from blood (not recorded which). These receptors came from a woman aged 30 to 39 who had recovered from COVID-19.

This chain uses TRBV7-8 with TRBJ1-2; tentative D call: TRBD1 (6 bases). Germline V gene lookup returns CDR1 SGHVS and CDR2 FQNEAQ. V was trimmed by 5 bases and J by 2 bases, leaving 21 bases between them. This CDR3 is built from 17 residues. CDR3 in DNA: TGTGCCAGCAGCCGCACAGGGTTTTTGACCCTGAACTATGGCTACACCTTC. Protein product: CASSRTGFLTLNYGYTF.

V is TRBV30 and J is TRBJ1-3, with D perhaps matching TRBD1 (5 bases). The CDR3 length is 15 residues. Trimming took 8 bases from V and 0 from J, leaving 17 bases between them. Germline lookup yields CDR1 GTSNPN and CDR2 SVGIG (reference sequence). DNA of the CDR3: TGTGCCAGCAAGGGGCGGGGGTCCTCTGGAAACACCATATATTTT. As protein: CASKGRGSSGNTIYF. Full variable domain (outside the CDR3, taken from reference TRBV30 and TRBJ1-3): SQTIHQWPATLVQPVGSPLSLECTVEGTSNPNLYWYRQAAGRGLQLLFYSVGIGQISSEVPQNLSASRPQDRQFILSSKKLLLSDSGFYLCASKGRGSSGNTIYFGEGSWLTVV.

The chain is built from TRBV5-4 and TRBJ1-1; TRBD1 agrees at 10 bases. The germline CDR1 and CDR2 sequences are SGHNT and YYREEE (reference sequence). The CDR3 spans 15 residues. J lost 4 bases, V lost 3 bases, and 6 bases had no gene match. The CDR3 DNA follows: TGTGCCAGCAGCTGGGGGGACAGGGGCCGCACTGAAGCTTTCTTT. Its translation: CASSWGDRGRTEAFF.

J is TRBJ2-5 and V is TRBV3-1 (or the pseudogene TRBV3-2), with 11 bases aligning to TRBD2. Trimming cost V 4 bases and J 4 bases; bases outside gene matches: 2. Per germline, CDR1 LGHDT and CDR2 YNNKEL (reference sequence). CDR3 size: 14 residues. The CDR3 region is CASSPLAGGETQYF. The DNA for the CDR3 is TGTGCCAGCAGCCCCCTAGCGGGGGGAGAGACCCAGTACTTC.

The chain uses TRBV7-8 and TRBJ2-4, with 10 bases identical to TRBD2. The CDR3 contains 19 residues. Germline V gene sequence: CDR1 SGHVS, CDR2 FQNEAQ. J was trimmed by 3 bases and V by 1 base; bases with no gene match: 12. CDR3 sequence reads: CASSLVTASGGTNKNIQYF. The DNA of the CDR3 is TGTGCCAGCAGCTTAGTAACGGCTAGCGGGGGAACAAACAAAAACATTCAGTACTTC.

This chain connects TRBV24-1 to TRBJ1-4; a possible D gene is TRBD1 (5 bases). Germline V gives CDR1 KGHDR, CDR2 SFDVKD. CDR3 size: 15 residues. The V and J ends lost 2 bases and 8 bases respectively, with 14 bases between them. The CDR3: CATSDSGDVGEKLFF. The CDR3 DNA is TGTGCCACCAGTGATTCGGGGGACGTCGGAGAAAAACTGTTTTTT.

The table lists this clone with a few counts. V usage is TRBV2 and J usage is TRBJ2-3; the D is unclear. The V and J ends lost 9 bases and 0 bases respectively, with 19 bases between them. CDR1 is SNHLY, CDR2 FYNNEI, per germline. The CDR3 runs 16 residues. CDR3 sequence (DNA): TGTGCCAGGGATATAAACGGGTTTGGGAGCACAGATACGCAGTATTTT. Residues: CARDINGFGSTDTQYF.

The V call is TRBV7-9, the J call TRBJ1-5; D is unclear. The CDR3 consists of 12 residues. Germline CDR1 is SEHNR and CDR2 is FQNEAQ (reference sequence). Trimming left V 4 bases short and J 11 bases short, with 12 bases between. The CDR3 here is CASSSREQTQHF. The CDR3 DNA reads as TGTGCCAGCAGCTCCCGGGAGCAGACCCAGCATTTT.

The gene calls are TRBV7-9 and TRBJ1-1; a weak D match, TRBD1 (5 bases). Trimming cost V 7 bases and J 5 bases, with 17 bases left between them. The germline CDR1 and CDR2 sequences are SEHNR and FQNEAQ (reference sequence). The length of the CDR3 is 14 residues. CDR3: CASTQVGGGTEAFF. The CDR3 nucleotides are TGTGCCAGCACCCAAGTCGGGGGTGGAACTGAAGCTTTCTTT.

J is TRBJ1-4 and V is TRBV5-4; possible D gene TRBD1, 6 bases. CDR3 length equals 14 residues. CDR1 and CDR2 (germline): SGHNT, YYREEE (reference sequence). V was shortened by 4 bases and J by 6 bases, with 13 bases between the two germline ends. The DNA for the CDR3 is TGTGCCAGCAGCCGCGGACAGACCGATGAAAAACTGTTTTTT. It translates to CASSRGQTDEKLFF.

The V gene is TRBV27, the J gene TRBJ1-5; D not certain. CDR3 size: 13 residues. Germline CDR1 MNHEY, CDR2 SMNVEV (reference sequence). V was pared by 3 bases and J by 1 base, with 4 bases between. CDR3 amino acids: CASSLQSNQPQHF. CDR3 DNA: TGTGCCAGCAGTTTGCAGAGCAATCAGCCCCAGCATTTT.

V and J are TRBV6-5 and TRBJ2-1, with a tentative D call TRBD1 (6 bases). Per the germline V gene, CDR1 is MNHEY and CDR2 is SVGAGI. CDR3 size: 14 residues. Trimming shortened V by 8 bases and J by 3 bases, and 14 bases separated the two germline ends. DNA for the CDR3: TGTGCCAGCGGAGAGGGGGACAACTACAATGAGCAGTTCTTC. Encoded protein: CASGEGDNYNEQFF.

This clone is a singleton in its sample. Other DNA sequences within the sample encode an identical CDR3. CDR3 in DNA: TGTGCCAGCAGCCTGGACAGGAGCACTGAAGCTTTCTTT. It yields the protein CASSLDRSTEAFF. The chain recombines TRBV12-3 or TRBV12-4 with TRBJ1-1, with 7 bases matching TRBD1. The CDR3 loop spans 13 amino acids. V shed 6 bases and J 4 bases; nucleotides not matched to a gene: 5.

The CDR3 loop is CASSETQGYEQYF. DNA for the CDR3: TGTGCCAGCTCAGAGACACAGGGTTACGAGCAGTACTTC. The J gene is TRBJ2-7, the V gene TRBV18, with D perhaps matching TRBD1 (6 bases). Germline CDR1 reads KGHSH; CDR2 reads LQKENI. CDR3 length: 13 amino acids. Trimming left V 5 bases short and J 4 bases short, with 12 bases between. Full variable domain (outside the CDR3, taken from reference TRBV18 and TRBJ2-7): NAGVMQNPRHLVRRRGQEARLRCSPMKGHSHVYWYRQLPEEGLKFMVYLQKENIIDESGMPKERFSAEFPKEGPSILRIQQVVRGDSAAYFCASSETQGYEQYFGPGTRLTVT.

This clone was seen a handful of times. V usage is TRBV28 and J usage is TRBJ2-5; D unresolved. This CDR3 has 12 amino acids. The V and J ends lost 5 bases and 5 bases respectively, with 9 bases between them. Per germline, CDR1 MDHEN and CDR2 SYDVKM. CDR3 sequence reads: CASSLEVETQYF. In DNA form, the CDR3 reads TGTGCCAGCAGTCTAGAGGTGGAGACCCAGTACTTC.

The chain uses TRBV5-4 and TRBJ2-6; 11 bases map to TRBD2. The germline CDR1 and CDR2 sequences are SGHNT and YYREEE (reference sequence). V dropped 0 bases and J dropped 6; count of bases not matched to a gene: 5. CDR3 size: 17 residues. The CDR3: CASSLAGGLAAANVLTF. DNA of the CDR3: TGTGCCAGCAGCTTGGCGGGGGGACTAGCGGCGGCCAACGTCCTGACTTTC.

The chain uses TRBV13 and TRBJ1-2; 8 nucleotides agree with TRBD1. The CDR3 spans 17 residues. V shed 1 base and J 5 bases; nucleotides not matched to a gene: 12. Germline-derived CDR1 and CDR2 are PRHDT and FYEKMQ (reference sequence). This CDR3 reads CASSLVKGQGMIYGYTF. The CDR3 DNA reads TGTGCCAGCAGCTTAGTAAAAGGACAGGGAATGATATATGGCTACACCTTC.

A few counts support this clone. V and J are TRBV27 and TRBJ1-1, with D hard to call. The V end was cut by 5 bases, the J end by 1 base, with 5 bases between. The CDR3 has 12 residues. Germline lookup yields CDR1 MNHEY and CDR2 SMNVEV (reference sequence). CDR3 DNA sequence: TGTGCCAGCAGTCCAGGGAACACTGAAGCTTTCTTT. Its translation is CASSPGNTEAFF.